The clone carrying this TCR beta chain was recorded only once. Its specificity is not known. Cells designated naive CD8 were CD45RO-negative and were positively selected for CCR7, with terminally differentiated effector memory CD45RA+ cells excluded. Healthy and HIV-negative, the adult donors had no recent acute infections or vaccinations. Assay execution took place at the deep level. Repertoires were generated with immunoSEQ multiplex PCR, while TCRdb's copy carries only in-frame clones and drops some. The profile shows 800,000 to 950,000 clones, approximately 96% of them singletons. The data derive from a study of shared clonotypes between healthy human individuals. Study observations and caveats: Clonotypes not shared had lower generation probabilities than those common to all four donors. An anticipated effect of sequencing depth on clonotype sharing among donors was recognized.

Germline V CDR1 and CDR2: LNHNV, YYDKDF (reference sequence). This CDR3 has 14 amino acids. The V and J ends lost 1 base and 5 bases, in that order; junction bases with no gene match: 5. Sequencing was done on a sample of naive CD8+ T cells sorted from blood. V usage is TRBV15 and J usage is TRBJ2-7; 7 positions match TRBD1. The sequence derives from a man in his thirties or forties in good health. The CDR3 is CATSRGGGRNEQYF. The DNA of the CDR3 is TGTGCCACCAGCAGAGGAGGGGGCCGGAACGAGCAGTACTTC. The complete variable domain, with remaining parts taken from reference TRBV15 and TRBJ2-7, reads DAMVIQNPRYQVTQFGKPVTLSCSQTLNHNVMYWYQQKSSQAPKLLFHYYDKDFNNEADTPDNFQSRRPNTSFCFLDIRSPGLGDTAMYLCATSRGGGRNEQYFGPGTRLTVT.